Each of the 19 T cell receptor beta chains below was sequenced from the same sample in a study of OX40 agonist ivuxolimab in advanced cancers. Generated by immunoSEQ multiplex PCR, the TCRdb table keeps only in-frame clones and is missing some. The table records tens of thousands of clones, roughly 90% of them present only once. The material sequenced was CD4+ or CD8+ T cells sorted from blood, taken in a trial of the OX40 agonist ivuxolimab. Source of these receptors: an adult with an advanced solid tumor such as melanoma, head and neck, liver or kidney cancer.

V usage is TRBV18 and J usage is TRBJ1-3, with unresolved D. The length of the CDR3 is 16 residues. With 3 bases removed from V and 0 bases from J, the gap between germline ends came to 12 bases. CDR1 KGHSH and CDR2 LQKENI come from the germline V gene. CDR3 residues: CASSPDSKSSGNTIYF. The CDR3 DNA reads TGTGCCAGCTCACCCGATTCAAAAAGCTCTGGAAACACCATATATTTT.

The rearrangement links TRBV9 to TRBJ2-2; tentatively, D is TRBD2 (6 bases). V was pared by 6 bases and J by 4 bases, with 13 bases between. The CDR3 sequence is 14 residues long. Germline V lookup: CDR1 SGDLS, CDR2 YYNGEE. DNA of the CDR3: TGTGCCAGCAACCGGGACTTCGCCACCGGGGAGCTGTTTTTT. This codes for CASNRDFATGELFF.

The chain's CDR3 is CASSQLAGGPNEQFF. The CDR3, as DNA: TGTGCCAGCAGCCAGCTAGCGGGAGGGCCCAATGAGCAGTTCTTC. This chain joins TRBV7-2 and TRBJ2-1, with 12 bases fitting TRBD2. This CDR3 has 15 amino acids. Germline assignment: CDR1 SGHTA and CDR2 FQGNSA. V was clipped by 5 bases and J by 6 bases; unmatched bases: 5. The variable domain in full, completed from reference TRBV7-2 and TRBJ2-1, reads GAGVSQSPSNKVTEKGKDVELRCDPISGHTALYWYRQSLGQGLEFLIYFQGNSAPDKSGLPSDRFSAERTGGSVSTLTIQRTQQEDSAVYLCASSQLAGGPNEQFFGPGTRLTVL.

In this sample, this clone turned up a few times. The chain uses TRBV2 and TRBJ1-5; 7 positions match TRBD1. Trimming removed 3 bases from V and 4 bases from J; junction bases left unmatched: 9. Germline V CDR1 and CDR2: SNHLY, FYNNEI. The CDR3 contains 16 residues. The CDR3 reads CASSDPTGTANQPQHF. The CDR3 coding sequence is TGTGCCAGCAGTGATCCAACCGGGACAGCTAATCAGCCCCAGCATTTT.

The J gene is TRBJ1-5, the V gene TRBV5-6; D might be TRBD1 (6 bases). The V gene lost 0 bases and the J gene lost 4 bases, with 11 bases spanning the gap. The CDR3 length is 15 residues. The germline V gene encodes CDR1 SGHDT and CDR2 YYEEEE. This CDR3 reads CASSLDGGSNQPQHF. Here the CDR3 DNA reads TGTGCCAGCAGCTTGGATGGGGGCAGTAATCAGCCCCAGCATTTT.

The J gene is TRBJ1-5, the V gene TRBV28, with TRBD1 matching over 8 bases. The length of the CDR3 is 15 residues. Germline-derived CDR1 and CDR2 are MDHEN and SYDVKM. Trimming removed 4 bases from V and 6 bases from J; junction bases left unmatched: 8. The CDR3 DNA sequence: TGTGCCAGCAGTTCTCTCACAGGGGGGGTTCAGCCCCAGCATTTT. Protein product: CASSSLTGGVQPQHF.

The gene calls are TRBV27 and TRBJ2-6, with D tentatively TRBD1 (6 bases). Trimming removed 8 bases from V and 4 bases from J, with 9 bases in between. Germline V gives CDR1 MNHEY, CDR2 SMNVEV (reference sequence). This CDR3 is built from 13 residues. CDR3 protein: CASLGQGANVLTF. The CDR3 DNA is TGTGCCAGCCTCGGACAGGGGGCCAACGTCCTGACTTTC.

This chain links TRBV5-1 with TRBJ1-2; no firm D call. Germline loops: CDR1 SGHRS, CDR2 YFSETQ. V lost 3 bases, J lost 4 bases, and 10 bases lay in between. The CDR3 consists of 13 residues. CDR3 DNA sequence: TGCGCCAGCAGCTGGGAGGGTGCCTATGGCTACACCTTC. The encoded protein is CASSWEGAYGYTF.

This chain joins TRBV9 and TRBJ2-5; the D gene is possibly TRBD2 (6 bases). Deletions cut 5 bases from V and 4 bases from J, with 18 bases between. From germline, CDR1 is SGDLS and CDR2 YYNGEE. This CDR3 spans 15 amino acids. The CDR3 here is CASRKSAGPPETQYF. The CDR3 DNA follows: TGTGCCAGCAGGAAATCGGCGGGACCGCCAGAGACCCAGTACTTC.

The genes are TRBV6-1 and TRBJ2-3; D is ambiguous. V shed 3 bases and J shed 4 bases, with 5 bases lying between them. CDR3 length: 12 amino acids. Germline CDR1 reads MNHNS; CDR2 reads SASEGT. In DNA form, the CDR3 reads TGTGCCAGCAGTGAGGTGGCAGATACGCAGTATTTT. It is translated as CASSEVADTQYF.

The chain is built from TRBV11-3 and TRBJ2-7, with TRBD2 matching over 7 bases. J was trimmed by 5 bases and V by 1 base; bases with no gene match: 5. This CDR3 comprises 14 residues. The germline gives CDR1 SGHNT, CDR2 YENEEA. CDR3 DNA: TGTGCCAGCAGCTTAGGGGGAGGGAAACACGAGCAGTACTTC. Amino acid sequence: CASSLGGGKHEQYF.

J is TRBJ1-5 and V is TRBV28; D is unresolved. The V end lost 5 bases, the J end lost 5 bases, and 16 bases lay between the germline ends. Germline V gene sequence: CDR1 MDHEN, CDR2 SYDVKM. The CDR3 length is 15 residues. CDR3 in amino acids: CASSLRTHADQPQHF. In DNA form, the CDR3 reads TGTGCCAGCAGTCTTAGGACCCACGCCGATCAGCCCCAGCATTTT.

The chain joins TRBV5-5 to TRBJ1-2; D gene unclear. Germline CDR1 is SGHKS and CDR2 is YYEKEE (reference sequence). V lost 4 bases and J 3 bases, leaving 16 bases between the germline ends. The CDR3 loop spans 15 amino acids. CDR3 protein: CASSTGGQVYYGYTF. The CDR3 DNA is TGTGCCAGCAGCACGGGAGGTCAGGTCTACTATGGCTACACCTTC.

The chain combines TRBV30 with TRBJ1-6; D possibly corresponds to TRBD1 (6 bases). CDR1 and CDR2 (germline): GTSNPN, SVGIG (reference sequence). V lost 0 bases and J 2 bases, leaving 8 bases between the germline ends. The CDR3 extends over 15 amino acids. In nucleotides, the CDR3 is TGTGCCTGGAGTGTTCGGACAGCCTATAATTCACCCCTCCACTTT. Its translation: CAWSVRTAYNSPLHF.

The V gene is TRBV6-5, the J gene TRBJ1-4; D ambiguous. Trimming took off 3 bases at V and 7 bases at J, with 12 bases between the two ends. The CDR3 covers 14 residues. Germline CDR1 and CDR2: MNHEY and SVGAGI. As DNA, the CDR3 is TGTGCCAGCAGTTATTGGGATAGGAGTGAAAAACTGTTTTTT. Its protein is CASSYWDRSEKLFF.

V gene TRBV6-4 combines with J gene TRBJ2-7, with 10 bases identical to TRBD1. The V and J ends lost 2 bases and 6 bases, in that order; junction bases with no gene match: 13. The CDR3 extends over 17 amino acids. Per the germline V gene, CDR1 is MRHNA and CDR2 is SNTAGT. CDR3 in DNA: TGTGCCAGCAGTGACACCCCGGGACAGGGGAAATTCGTCGAGCAGTACTTC. Its protein product is CASSDTPGQGKFVEQYF.

Comments on this clone: One end of the junction varies from germline; a read error may be responsible. Other DNA sequences in the sample encode the same CDR3. The chain carries TRBV6-6 and TRBJ2-5; 7 nucleotides line up with TRBD1. CDR1 is MNHNY, CDR2 SVGAGI, per germline (reference sequence). This CDR3 spans 12 amino acids. CDR3 coding DNA: TGTGCCAGCAGCCAGGGACAGAAGACTCAGTACTTC. Protein sequence: CASSQGQKTQYF.

This clone was seen once. The chain couples TRBV30 to TRBJ1-5; no clear D gene. V shed 3 bases and J shed 0 bases, with 12 bases lying between them. This CDR3 contains 15 residues. Germline assignment: CDR1 GTSNPN and CDR2 SVGIG (reference sequence). DNA for the CDR3: TGTGCCTGGAGCCACCGGACTAGTAGCAATCAGCCCCAGCATTTT. Translated: CAWSHRTSSNQPQHF.

This sequence joins TRBV10-3 and TRBJ1-2, with D unclear. CDR1 ENHRY and CDR2 SYGVKD come from the germline V gene. V lost 3 bases and J 2 bases, leaving 7 bases between the germline ends. CDR3 length equals 13 residues. CDR3 DNA sequence: TGTGCCATCAGTGAAGTAGGGAACTATGGCTACACCTTC. It yields the protein CAISEVGNYGYTF.